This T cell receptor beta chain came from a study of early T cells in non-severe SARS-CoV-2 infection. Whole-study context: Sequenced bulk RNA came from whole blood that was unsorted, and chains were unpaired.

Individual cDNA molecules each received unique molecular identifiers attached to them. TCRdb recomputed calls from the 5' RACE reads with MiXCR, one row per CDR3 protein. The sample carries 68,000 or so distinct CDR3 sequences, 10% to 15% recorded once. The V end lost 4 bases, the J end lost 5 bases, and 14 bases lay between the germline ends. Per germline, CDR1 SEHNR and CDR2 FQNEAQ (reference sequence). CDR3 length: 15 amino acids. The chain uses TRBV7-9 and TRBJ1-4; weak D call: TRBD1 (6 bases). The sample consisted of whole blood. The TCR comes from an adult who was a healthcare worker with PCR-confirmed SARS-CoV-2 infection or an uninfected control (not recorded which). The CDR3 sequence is CASSSAQGKNEKLFF. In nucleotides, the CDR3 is TGTGCCAGCAGCTCCGCACAGGGAAAGAATGAAAAACTGTTTTTT.